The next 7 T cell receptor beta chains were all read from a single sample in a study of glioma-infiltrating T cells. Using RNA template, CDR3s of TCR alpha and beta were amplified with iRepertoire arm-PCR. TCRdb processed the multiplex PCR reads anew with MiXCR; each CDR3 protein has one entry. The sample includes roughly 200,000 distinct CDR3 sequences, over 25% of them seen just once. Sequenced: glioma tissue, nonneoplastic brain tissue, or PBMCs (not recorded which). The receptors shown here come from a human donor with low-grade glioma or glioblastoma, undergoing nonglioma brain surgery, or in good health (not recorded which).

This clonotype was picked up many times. CDR3 nucleotide sequence: TGTGCCAGCAGTGACCGGACAGGGGGTCACAATGAGCAGTTCTTC. Translation: CASSDRTGGHNEQFF. The V and J genes are TRBV6-1 and TRBJ2-1; 10 positions agree with TRBD1. The V and J ends lost 3 bases and 5 bases, in that order; junction bases with no gene match: 4. This CDR3 contains 15 residues. Germline assignment: CDR1 MNHNS and CDR2 SASEGT.

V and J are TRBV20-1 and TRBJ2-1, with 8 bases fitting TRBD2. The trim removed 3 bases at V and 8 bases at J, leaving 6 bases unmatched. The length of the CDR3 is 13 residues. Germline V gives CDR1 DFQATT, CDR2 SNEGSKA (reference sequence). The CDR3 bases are TGCAGTGCTAGGAAGCGGGAGTTAGATGAGCAGTTCTTC. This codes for CSARKRELDEQFF.

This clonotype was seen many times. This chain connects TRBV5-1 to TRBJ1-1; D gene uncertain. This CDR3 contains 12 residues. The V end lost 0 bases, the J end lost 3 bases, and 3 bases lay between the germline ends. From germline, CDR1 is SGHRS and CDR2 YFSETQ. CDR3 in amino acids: CASSLGDTEAFF. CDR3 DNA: TGCGCCAGCAGCTTGGGGGACACTGAAGCTTTCTTT.

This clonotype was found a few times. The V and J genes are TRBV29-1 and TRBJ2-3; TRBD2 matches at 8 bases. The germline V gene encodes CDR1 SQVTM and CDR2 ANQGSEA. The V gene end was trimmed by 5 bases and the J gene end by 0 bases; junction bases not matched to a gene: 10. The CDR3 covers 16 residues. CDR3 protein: CSVRSYVAGSTDTQYF. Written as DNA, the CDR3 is TGCAGCGTTCGCAGCTATGTAGCGGGGAGCACAGATACGCAGTATTTT.

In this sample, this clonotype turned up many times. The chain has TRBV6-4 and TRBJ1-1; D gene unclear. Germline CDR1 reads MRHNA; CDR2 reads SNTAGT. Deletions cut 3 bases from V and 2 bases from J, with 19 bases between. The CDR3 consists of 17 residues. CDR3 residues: CASSEVQMTPRNTEAFF. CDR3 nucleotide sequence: TGTGCCAGCAGTGAAGTTCAGATGACACCGAGAAACACTGAAGCTTTCTTT.

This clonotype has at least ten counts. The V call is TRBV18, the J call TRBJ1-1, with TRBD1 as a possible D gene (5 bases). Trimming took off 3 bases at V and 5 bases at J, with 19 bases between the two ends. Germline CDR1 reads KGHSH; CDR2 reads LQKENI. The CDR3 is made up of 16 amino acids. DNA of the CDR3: TGTGCCAGCTCACCCGGAGAGGGGCTGGGAAAGACTGAAGCTTTCTTT. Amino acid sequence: CASSPGEGLGKTEAFF.

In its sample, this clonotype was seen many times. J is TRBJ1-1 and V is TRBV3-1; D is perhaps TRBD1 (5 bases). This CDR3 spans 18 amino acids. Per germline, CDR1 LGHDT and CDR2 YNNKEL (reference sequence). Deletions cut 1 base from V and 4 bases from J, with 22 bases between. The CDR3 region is CASSQGRGQFGLTTEAFF. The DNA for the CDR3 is TGTGCCAGCAGCCAAGGGAGGGGCCAGTTCGGGCTGACCACTGAAGCTTTCTTT.